The 20 T cell receptor beta chains presented below share a single source sample, sequenced in a study of T cell repertoires in cytomegalovirus infection. One entry per CDR3 protein results from TCRdb running MiXCR on the reads. The profile shows around 900,000 distinct CDR3 sequences, around 32% of them singletons. No antigen has been identified for these receptors. This sample comprised cultured CD8+ T cells from PBMCs, obtained from culture after CMV antigen stimulation. The receptor set was obtained from a human donor in good health (CMV status not recorded). Some clones in this sample may be carry-over from other donors' samples.

This clonotype turned up a few times. This chain connects TRBV19 to TRBJ2-1, with TRBD2 identical over 11 bases. This CDR3 spans 13 amino acids. V trimming: 7 bases; J trimming: 6 bases; junction bases outside the gene matches: 2. Germline CDR1 LNHDA, CDR2 SQIVND (reference sequence). The CDR3 protein is CASIGTSGNEQFF. The CDR3 DNA is TGTGCCAGTATCGGGACTAGCGGCAATGAGCAGTTCTTC.

This clonotype has just a few counts. The chain combines TRBV6-2 or TRBV6-3 with TRBJ2-7; D gene uncertain. The CDR3 has 15 amino acids. Germline-derived CDR1 and CDR2 are MNHEY and SVGEGT. Trimming cost V 2 bases and J 1 base, with 12 bases left between them. The CDR3 nucleotides are TGTGCCAGCAGTTACGGTCCGGCCAGTTCCTACGAGCAGTACGTC. It encodes CASSYGPASSYEQYV.

This clonotype was seen more than once but under ten times. The genes are TRBV28 and TRBJ1-5, with 9 bases fitting TRBD1. With V trimmed by 5 bases and J by 5 bases, 19 bases remained unmatched. The CDR3 is 19 amino acids. The germline V gene encodes CDR1 MDHEN and CDR2 SYDVKM. This CDR3 reads CASSPLRDRVTSIDQPQHF. The CDR3 coding sequence is TGTGCCAGCAGTCCCCTCCGGGACAGGGTTACGTCAATAGATCAGCCCCAGCATTTT.

The chain is built from TRBV7-9 and TRBJ2-4; 8 nucleotides align to TRBD1. The CDR3 is 18 amino acids. Germline CDR1 and CDR2: SEHNR and FQNEAQ (reference sequence). V shed 5 bases, J shed 0 bases, and the junction held 12 bases outside the gene matches. CDR3 protein: CASSVGQGQGSAKNIQYF. CDR3 bases: TGTGCCAGCAGCGTTGGGCAAGGACAGGGTTCAGCCAAAAACATTCAGTACTTC. The full variable domain, with the rest looked up from reference TRBV7-9 and TRBJ2-4, is DTGVSQNPRHKITKRGQNVTFRCDPISEHNRLYWYRQTLGQGPEFLTYFQNEAQLEKSRLLSDRFSAERPKGSFSTLEIQRTEQGDSAMYLCASSVGQGQGSAKNIQYFGAGTRLSVL.

This clonotype was detected many times. This rearrangement joins TRBV19 to TRBJ2-1, with D maybe TRBD1 (5 bases). The V end lost 6 bases, the J end lost 2 bases, and 20 bases lay between the germline ends. From germline, CDR1 is LNHDA and CDR2 SQIVND (reference sequence). The CDR3 has 17 amino acids. The CDR3: CASRSLGSDSPYNEQFF. CDR3 nucleotide sequence: TGTGCCAGTAGATCATTGGGGTCCGACAGCCCCTACAATGAGCAGTTCTTC.

The genes are TRBV4-1 and TRBJ1-3; 8 nucleotides match TRBD1. J was trimmed by 0 bases and V by 3 bases; bases with no gene match: 7. CDR1 MGHRA and CDR2 YSYEKL come from the germline V gene. This CDR3 spans 17 amino acids. CDR3 DNA: TGCGCCAGCAGCCATTCCCGGACAGGGTTCTCTGGAAACACCATATATTTT. Translated: CASSHSRTGFSGNTIYF.

In its sample, this clonotype was seen a few times. This chain connects TRBV10-3 to TRBJ2-7; a weak D match, TRBD2 (6 bases). The germline V gene encodes CDR1 ENHRY and CDR2 SYGVKD. With 7 bases removed from V and 2 bases from J, the gap between germline ends came to 12 bases. There are 13 residues in the CDR3. In nucleotides, the CDR3 is TGTGCCATCAAAGGCGGGGAGGCCTACGAGCAGTACTTC. It codes for CAIKGGEAYEQYF.

There are a few counts of this clonotype. The chain combines TRBV7-9 with TRBJ2-2; unclear D gene. V was shortened by 4 bases and J by 3 bases, with 9 bases between the two germline ends. Germline V gives CDR1 SEHNR, CDR2 FQNEAQ (reference sequence). This CDR3 is 14 amino acids long. CDR3 sequence (DNA): TGTGCCAGCAGCTCCGTAGTGGACACCGGGGAGCTGTTTTTT. It translates to CASSSVVDTGELFF.

The rearrangement links TRBV11-2 to TRBJ1-1; D unclear. The CDR3 spans 13 residues. In germline, CDR1 is SGHAT, CDR2 FQNNGV. The V gene lost 5 bases and the J gene lost 4 bases, with 11 bases spanning the gap. CDR3 DNA sequence: TGTGCCAGCAGCCCCGTCCGGACCACTGAAGCTTTCTTT. Amino acid sequence: CASSPVRTTEAFF.

This clonotype was counted many times. V is TRBV12-3 or TRBV12-4 and J is TRBJ2-7, with 11 bases aligning to TRBD1. V gave up 4 bases and J gave up 0 bases; unmatched junction bases: 5. This CDR3 contains 16 residues. The CDR3 sequence: CASSSRGQGDSYEQYF. The CDR3, as DNA: TGTGCCAGCAGTTCCCGGGGACAGGGGGACTCCTACGAGCAGTACTTC.

The chain combines TRBV27 with TRBJ2-3; tentative D call: TRBD2 (6 bases). The CDR3 runs to 14 residues. The germline gives CDR1 MNHEY, CDR2 SMNVEV (reference sequence). V was clipped by 3 bases and J by 2 bases, with 9 bases between them. DNA for the CDR3: TGTGCCAGCAGTTTGACTAGGGCCACAGATACGCAGTATTTT. This encodes CASSLTRATDTQYF.

In this sample, this clonotype turned up a few times. The chain combines TRBV2 with TRBJ2-1; 9 nucleotides agree with TRBD1. Germline V CDR1 and CDR2: SNHLY, FYNNEI. This CDR3 is built from 17 residues. V lost 2 bases to trimming and J lost 2 bases; unmatched junction nucleotides: 7. The CDR3 loop reads CASSEPGTGKAYNEQFF. Written as DNA, the CDR3 is TGTGCCAGCAGTGAACCGGGGACAGGGAAGGCCTACAATGAGCAGTTCTTC. Together with reference TRBV2 and TRBJ2-1, the CDR3 gives the full variable domain: EPEVTQTPSHQVTQMGQEVILRCVPISNHLYFYWYRQILGQKVEFLVSFYNNEISEKSEIFDDQFSVERPDGSNFTLKIRSTKLEDSAMYFCASSEPGTGKAYNEQFFGPGTRLTVL.

This clonotype has only a few counts. The chain combines TRBV7-2 with TRBJ2-1; D is uncertain. The CDR3 runs to 16 residues. Looked up from germline, CDR1 is SGHTA and CDR2 is FQGNSA. V lost 7 bases to trimming and J lost 1 base, with 17 bases between them. This chain's CDR3 is CASTHWVHGSYNEQFF. The CDR3, as DNA: TGTGCCAGCACCCACTGGGTTCATGGATCCTACAATGAGCAGTTCTTC.

The chain has TRBV11-2 and TRBJ1-1; no definite D call. The CDR3 runs to 13 residues. V lost 1 base and J 11 bases, leaving 14 bases between the germline ends. Germline V gives CDR1 SGHAT, CDR2 FQNNGV. The CDR3 DNA is TGTGCCAGCAGCTTAGTCGAGGGTCTGGGGGCTTTCTTT. As protein: CASSLVEGLGAFF.

This clonotype was counted only a few times. V gene TRBV12-3 or TRBV12-4 combines with J gene TRBJ1-4, with D possibly matching TRBD1 (5 bases). The CDR3 is made up of 13 amino acids. Trimming cost V 7 bases and J 1 base, with 7 bases left between them. The DNA for the CDR3 is TGTGCCAGCAATGGGGGAACTAATGAAAAACTGTTTTTT. Its translation: CASNGGTNEKLFF.

In this sample, this clonotype turned up a few times. The DNA for the CDR3 is TGTGCCAGCAGCTACACCCGGGACAGAGGGTACGAGCAGTACTTC. It yields the protein CASSYTRDRGYEQYF. The chain is built from TRBV12-3 or TRBV12-4 and TRBJ2-7, with 7 nucleotides matching TRBD1. With V trimmed by 6 bases and J by 4 bases, 12 bases remained unmatched. This CDR3 is built from 15 residues.

This clonotype has more than one count but fewer than ten. The CDR3 sequence: CASSFRGDSTDTQYF. CDR3 in DNA: TGTGCCAGCAGCTTTCGGGGGGACTCTACAGATACGCAGTATTTT. The chain combines TRBV7-9 with TRBJ2-3; TRBD2 aligns across 7 bases. Germline CDR1 is SEHNR and CDR2 is FQNEAQ (reference sequence). Trimming cost V 3 bases and J 3 bases; bases outside gene matches: 6. The CDR3 is made up of 15 amino acids. The entire variable domain, with the rest obtained from reference TRBV7-9 and TRBJ2-3, is as follows: DTGVSQNPRHKITKRGQNVTFRCDPISEHNRLYWYRQTLGQGPEFLTYFQNEAQLEKSRLLSDRFSAERPKGSFSTLEIQRTEQGDSAMYLCASSFRGDSTDTQYFGPGTRLTVL.

The V and J genes are TRBV10-3 and TRBJ1-1, with D maybe TRBD1 (5 bases). From germline, CDR1 is ENHRY and CDR2 SYGVKD. Deletions cut 10 bases from V and 4 bases from J, with 13 bases between. This CDR3 is built from 12 residues. The CDR3 DNA reads TGTGCCACCGCCGAAGGGGCCACTGAAGCTTTCTTT. It translates to CATAEGATEAFF.

This chain joins TRBV6-5 and TRBJ2-5; TRBD1 aligns across 11 bases. The germline V gene encodes CDR1 MNHEY and CDR2 SVGAGI. After removal of 6 bases from V and 5 bases from J, the junction contained 5 bases not matched to a gene. This CDR3 has 14 residues. CDR3 in amino acids: CASRGTGGLETQYF. The CDR3 nucleotides are TGTGCCAGCAGGGGGACAGGGGGTTTGGAGACCCAGTACTTC.

The CDR3 protein is CASLAGWTEAFF. The CDR3 nucleotides read TGTGCCAGCCTTGCGGGGTGGACTGAAGCTTTCTTT. The chain employs TRBV6-6 and TRBJ1-1; D is ambiguous. The CDR3 spans 12 residues. V was pared by 8 bases and J by 5 bases, with 12 bases between. CDR1 MNHNY and CDR2 SVGAGI come from the germline V gene (reference sequence).